This T cell receptor beta chain was found in a study of blood T cell repertoires in COVID-19 (dated by TCRdb to 2020 to 2021). At the level of the whole study: Collaborator samples came from the United States, Italy and Spain and covered acute and convalescent phases of COVID-19. The material from the prospective study consisted of cDNA or gDNA derived from T cells, B-cell-depleted T cells, or PBMCs. Subjects who had been exposed to COVID-19, were actively infected with it, or had recovered from it provided the deeply sampled blood TCRbeta repertoires that made up the dataset. The repertoires were released in a freely available public database intended as a resource for research on the immune response to SARS-CoV-2. Samples came from the ongoing ImmuneRACE study (first 160 participants) plus 1,254 subjects from 6 global collaborators. A de-identified subject ID, COVID-19 status, age in years and sex were almost always included in the sample metadata. HLA class I and class II types, where available, came from metadata supplied by the sample provider rather than from assay-based typing. General study outcomes and caveats: The amount of clinical and demographic metadata varied by source and participant and was provided uncurated.

TCRbeta CDR3 regions were amplified from genomic DNA using the immunoSEQ Assay, a bias-controlled multiplex PCR. On the authors' methods: The number of nucleated cells in each sample was estimated by amplification of reference gene primers within the assay. To quantify the absolute abundance of each unique TCRbeta CDR3 rearrangement, sequence reads were collapsed and filtered. For each sample, productive Simpson clonality was calculated as the square root of Simpson's diversity index across productive rearrangements. The clones in this table, taken by TCRdb from immuneACCESS, are in-frame only. Not every clone is retained; where verified, under half of the shortfall comes from an unresolved V gene, and the cause of the rest is unknown. That table furnishes V, J and clone size, whereas the DNA furnished D and trimming. A total of about 320,000 clones appear in this sample, roughly 90% of them only once. The top ten constitute around 3.9% of the sample.

A remark on this clone: Its antigen is unknown. Base qualities are missing; no much larger clone stands one base away.

V is shortened by 8 bases, J by 3 bases, and the region joining them spans 13 bases. The CDR1 and CDR2 encoded by the germline V gene are MGHDK and SYGVNS. The cysteine opens and the phenylalanine closes a CDR3 of 13 amino acids. The entry retains the CDR3 DNA only, 39 bases that are in frame from base 1. In the prospective study, participants were roughly 18 to 89 years old, resided in fewer than 25 geographic areas of the United States, and were enrolled through a virtual design. In the prospective study, participants were assigned to cohorts based on the clinical history participants reported in a screening survey and a study questionnaire. Exposed participants had been in contact with someone with a PCR-confirmed or clinician-diagnosed COVID-19 case within 2 weeks of study entry. Mobile phlebotomists in the prospective study collected whole blood, serum and a nasopharyngeal or oropharyngeal swab from every participant. Participants in the prospective study had the option to provide additional blood draws and questionnaires over a 2-month period. Blood samples from the prospective study were shipped frozen or at room temperature prior to DNA extraction.

Sequenced input: PBMCs or T cells enriched from blood (not recorded which). The V gene is TRBV25-1 and the J gene is TRBJ1-1; the best D guess is TRBD1, with 6 bases matching. This clonotype was obtained from a woman aged 25 to 39 who had been exposed to COVID-19. The nucleotides are TGTGCCAGCCTGGGGGCGATAGACACTGAAGCTTTCTTT. It translates to CASLGAIDTEAFF.